This T cell receptor (beta chain) was sequenced during a study of cytomegalovirus exposure and HLA in healthy donors. At the level of the study: From 170 million or so T cells, an earlier analysis saw approximately 120 million unique TCR beta sequences. Inside one of the first data releases sat some 93 million unique TCRs taken from HLA-typed donors.

CDR1 is SGHDT and CDR2 is YYEEEE in the germline V gene. Trimming stripped 3 bases from V and 0 bases from J, with 12 bases between. This CDR3 has 15 amino acids. Unrecorded immune exposures were likely, despite nominal health at sampling. In the PCR, 60 Vbeta and 13 Jbeta primers were used. Original processing notes: Later analysis identified tens of millions of unique TCR beta chains, 8.5 million to 13 million shared. Only in-frame clones appear in the TCRdb table, and some are missing; sequencing was by immunoSEQ multiplex PCR. The V and J calls and the clone size are those of that table, but D and trimming were determined from the DNA. Here the sample spans tens of thousands of clones, around 73% being singletons.

The source of this sequence is a man aged 50 to 59 in good health and CMV-seronegative. Sample: PBMCs. This chain uses TRBV5-6 with TRBJ1-1, with a possible D match to TRBD1 (5 bases). The CDR3 coding sequence is TGTGCCAGCAGCTGGGGCGGGACCATGAACACTGAAGCTTTCTTT. Translated: CASSWGGTMNTEAFF.